Presented here are 8 T cell receptor beta chains from one specimen sequenced in a study of blood T cell repertoires in COVID-19 (dated by TCRdb to 2020 to 2022). The method was the immunoSEQ multiplex PCR assay. TCRdb took this table from immuneACCESS and kept in-frame rearrangements with V and J called. Such tables lack part of the clones; where checked against another copy, unresolved V genes explain under half of the gap, and the rest is unexplained. For this sample there are under 250,000 clones; about 84% appear just once. The leading ten clones occupy around 4% of the sample. Sequenced material: PBMCs or T cells enriched from blood (not recorded which). The receptors were gathered from a man aged 25 to 40 with acute COVID-19.

This clone was recorded once. The chain links TRBV27 to TRBJ1-6; a possible D gene is TRBD1 (6 bases). CDR3 length: 18 residues. V lost 6 bases and J lost 7, with 25 bases in between. From germline, CDR1 is MNHEY and CDR2 SMNVEV (reference sequence). CDR3 loop: CASRTEGRVTGSNSPLHF. The CDR3 region has the DNA TGTGCCAGCAGGACCGAAGGAAGAGTCACAGGGTCCAATTCACCCCTCCACTTT.

The gene calls are TRBV5-1 and TRBJ1-4; 9 positions match TRBD1. With V trimmed by 0 bases and J by 7 bases, 10 bases remained unmatched. Germline V CDR1 and CDR2: SGHRS, YFSETQ. The CDR3 has 17 residues. CDR3 region: CASSLETGQGPSEKLFF. CDR3 in DNA: TGCGCCAGCAGCTTGGAGACCGGACAGGGGCCATCTGAAAAACTGTTTTTT. Complete variable domain (other parts from reference TRBV5-1 and TRBJ1-4): KAGVTQTPRYLIKTRGQQVTLSCSPISGHRSVSWYQQTPGQGLQFLFEYFSETQRNKGNFPGRFSGRQFSNSRSEMNVSTLELGDSALYLCASSLETGQGPSEKLFFGSGTQLSVL.

The chain uses TRBV11-2 and TRBJ2-3, with TRBD2 identical over 9 bases. There are 16 residues in the CDR3. V shed 5 bases and J 5 bases; nucleotides not matched to a gene: 11. Germline V gives CDR1 SGHAT, CDR2 FQNNGV. As DNA, the CDR3 is TGTGCCAGCAGCCCTGGGGCGGGGGGGCGTATAGATACGCAGTATTTT. This encodes CASSPGAGGRIDTQYF.

The rearrangement joins TRBV5-5 to TRBJ1-2; 7 nucleotides agree with TRBD1. Germline V CDR1 and CDR2: SGHKS, YYEKEE (reference sequence). The CDR3 has 15 amino acids. After removal of 2 bases from V and 5 bases from J, the junction contained 9 bases not matched to a gene. DNA for the CDR3: TGTGCCAGCAGCTTTGTCTCGGGACAGCCTTATGGCTACACCTTC. Translation gives CASSFVSGQPYGYTF.

V is TRBV12-5 and J is TRBJ2-3, with 8 bases that match TRBD2. The trim removed 2 bases at V and 5 bases at J, leaving 9 bases unmatched. CDR1 and CDR2 from the germline V gene are LGHNT and FRNRAP. This CDR3 spans 16 amino acids. The CDR3 here is CASGLTGGRSGDTQYF. The CDR3 DNA sequence: TGTGCTAGTGGTTTGACGGGGGGGCGGTCCGGAGATACGCAGTATTTT.

The chain links TRBV2 to TRBJ2-5, with D possibly TRBD1 on 6 matching bases. Deletions cut 6 bases from V and 5 bases from J, with 25 bases between. Germline loops: CDR1 SNHLY, CDR2 FYNNEI. The length of the CDR3 is 17 residues. CDR3 amino acids: CASRDGTSPGNKETQYF. Written as DNA, the CDR3 is TGTGCCAGCAGGGACGGGACATCCCCTGGGAACAAGGAGACCCAGTACTTC.

This sequence joins TRBV9 and TRBJ2-5; TRBD2 matches at 13 bases. CDR1 and CDR2 (germline): SGDLS, YYNGEE. The CDR3 runs 15 residues. J gave up 5 bases and V 4 bases, and 5 bases lay outside the gene matches. In nucleotides, the CDR3 is TGTGCCAGCAGCCCAGGGACTAGCGGGGTTGAGACCCAGTACTTC. It translates to CASSPGTSGVETQYF.

J is TRBJ1-1 and V is TRBV25-1; TRBD1 matches at 7 bases. CDR1 and CDR2 (germline): MGHDK, SYGVNS. CDR3 length: 15 amino acids. The V segment lost 3 bases and the J segment 2 bases; nucleotides outside the gene matches: 6. DNA for the CDR3: TGTGCCAGCAGTGATAGGACAGGCGGTAACACTGAAGCTTTCTTT. Amino acids: CASSDRTGGNTEAFF.